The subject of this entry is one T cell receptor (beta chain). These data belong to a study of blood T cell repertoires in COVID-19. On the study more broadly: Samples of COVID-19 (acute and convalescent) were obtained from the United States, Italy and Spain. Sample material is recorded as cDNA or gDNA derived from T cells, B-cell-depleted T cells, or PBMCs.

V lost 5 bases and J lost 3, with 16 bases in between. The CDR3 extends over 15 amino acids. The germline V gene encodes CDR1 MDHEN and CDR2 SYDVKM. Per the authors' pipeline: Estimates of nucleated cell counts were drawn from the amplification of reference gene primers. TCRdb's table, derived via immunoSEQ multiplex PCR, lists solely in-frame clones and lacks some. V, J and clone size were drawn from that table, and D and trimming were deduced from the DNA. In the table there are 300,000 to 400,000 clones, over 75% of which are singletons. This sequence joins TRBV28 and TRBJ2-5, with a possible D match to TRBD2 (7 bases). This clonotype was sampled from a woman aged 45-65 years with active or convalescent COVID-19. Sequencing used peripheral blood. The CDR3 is CASSRREGGKETQYF. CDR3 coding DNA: TGTGCCAGCAGTCGGAGGGAGGGGGGAAAAGAGACCCAGTACTTC.